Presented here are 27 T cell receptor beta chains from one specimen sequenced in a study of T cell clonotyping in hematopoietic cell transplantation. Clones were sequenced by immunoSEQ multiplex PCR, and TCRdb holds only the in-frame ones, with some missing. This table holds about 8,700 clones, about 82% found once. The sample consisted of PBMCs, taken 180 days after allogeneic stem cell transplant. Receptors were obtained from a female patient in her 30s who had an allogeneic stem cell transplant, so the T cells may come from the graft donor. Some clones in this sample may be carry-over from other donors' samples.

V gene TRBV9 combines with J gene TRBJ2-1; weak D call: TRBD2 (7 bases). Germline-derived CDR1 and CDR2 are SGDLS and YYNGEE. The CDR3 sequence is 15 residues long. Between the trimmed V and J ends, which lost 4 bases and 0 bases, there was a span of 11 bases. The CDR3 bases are TGTGCCAGCAGCCGGGGGGCGAGCTCCTACAATGAGCAGTTCTTC. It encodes CASSRGASSYNEQFF.

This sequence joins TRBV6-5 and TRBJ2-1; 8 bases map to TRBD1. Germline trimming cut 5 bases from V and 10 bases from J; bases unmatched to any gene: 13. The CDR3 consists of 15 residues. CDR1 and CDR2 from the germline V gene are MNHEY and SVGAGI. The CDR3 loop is CASSNRNPTGGEQFF. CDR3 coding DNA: TGTGCCAGCAGTAACCGGAATCCCACAGGGGGGGAGCAGTTCTTC.

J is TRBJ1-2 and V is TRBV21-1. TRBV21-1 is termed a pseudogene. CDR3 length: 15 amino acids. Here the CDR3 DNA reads TGTGCCAGCAGCAAAGAGATGCGATGCGGGAGTGGCTACACCTTC. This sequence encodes CASSKEMRCGSGYTF.

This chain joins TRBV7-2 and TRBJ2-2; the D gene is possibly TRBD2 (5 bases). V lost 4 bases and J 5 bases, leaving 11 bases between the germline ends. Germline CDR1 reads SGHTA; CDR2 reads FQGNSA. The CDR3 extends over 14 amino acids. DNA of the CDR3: TGTGCCAGCAGCTCAATCCAGCGGACCGGGGAGCTGTTTTTT. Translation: CASSSIQRTGELFF.

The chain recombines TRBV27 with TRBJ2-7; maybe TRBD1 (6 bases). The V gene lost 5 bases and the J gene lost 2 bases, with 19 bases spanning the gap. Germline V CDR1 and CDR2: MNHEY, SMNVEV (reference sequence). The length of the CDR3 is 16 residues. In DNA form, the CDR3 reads TGTGCCAGCAGTCCATCGGACGACAGGTTTCCCTACGAGCAGTACTTC. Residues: CASSPSDDRFPYEQYF.

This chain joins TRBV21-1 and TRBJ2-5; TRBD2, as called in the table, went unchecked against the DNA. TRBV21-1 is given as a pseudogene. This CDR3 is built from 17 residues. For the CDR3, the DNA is TGTGCCAGCAGCAAAATCGGGCGGGGGGGAGCTGGGGAGACCCAGTACTTC. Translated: CASSKIGRGGAGETQYF.

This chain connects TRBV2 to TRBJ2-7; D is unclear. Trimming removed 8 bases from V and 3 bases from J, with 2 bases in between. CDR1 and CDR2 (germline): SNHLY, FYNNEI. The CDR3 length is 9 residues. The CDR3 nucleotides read TGTGCCAGCGGCTACGAGCAGTACTTC. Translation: CASGYEQYF.

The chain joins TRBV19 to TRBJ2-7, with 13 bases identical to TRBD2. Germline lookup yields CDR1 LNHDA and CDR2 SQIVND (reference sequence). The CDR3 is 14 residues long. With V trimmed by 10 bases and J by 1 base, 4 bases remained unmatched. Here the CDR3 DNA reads TGTGCCACCGGGACTAGCGGGGCGTCCTACGAGCAGTACTTC. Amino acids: CATGTSGASYEQYF.

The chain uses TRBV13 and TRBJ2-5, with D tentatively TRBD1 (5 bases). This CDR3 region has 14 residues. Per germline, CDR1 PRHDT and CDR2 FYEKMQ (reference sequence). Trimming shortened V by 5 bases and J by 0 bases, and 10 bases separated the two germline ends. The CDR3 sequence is CASSRRTNQETQYF. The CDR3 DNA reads TGTGCCAGCAGCCGTAGGACAAACCAAGAGACCCAGTACTTC.

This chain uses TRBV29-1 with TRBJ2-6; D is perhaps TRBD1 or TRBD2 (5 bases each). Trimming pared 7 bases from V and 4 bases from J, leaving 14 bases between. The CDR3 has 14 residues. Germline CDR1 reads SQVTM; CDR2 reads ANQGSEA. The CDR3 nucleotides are TGCAGCGCCCGGTCCGGGGCGGGGGCCAACGTCCTGACTTTC. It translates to CSARSGAGANVLTF.

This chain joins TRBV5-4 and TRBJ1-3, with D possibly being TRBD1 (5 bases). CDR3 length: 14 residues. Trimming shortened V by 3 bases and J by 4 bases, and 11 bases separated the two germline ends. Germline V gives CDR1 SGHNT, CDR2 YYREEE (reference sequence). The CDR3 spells CASSSRGGGNTIYF. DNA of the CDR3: TGTGCCAGCAGCTCCCGGGGCGGCGGAAACACCATATATTTT.

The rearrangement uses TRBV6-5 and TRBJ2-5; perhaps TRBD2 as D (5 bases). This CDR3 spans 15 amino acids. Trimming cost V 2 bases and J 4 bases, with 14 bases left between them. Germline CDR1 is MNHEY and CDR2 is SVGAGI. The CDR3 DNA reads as TGTGCCAGCAGTTACCGGGGATTCTCACGAGAGACCCAGTACTTC. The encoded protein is CASSYRGFSRETQYF.

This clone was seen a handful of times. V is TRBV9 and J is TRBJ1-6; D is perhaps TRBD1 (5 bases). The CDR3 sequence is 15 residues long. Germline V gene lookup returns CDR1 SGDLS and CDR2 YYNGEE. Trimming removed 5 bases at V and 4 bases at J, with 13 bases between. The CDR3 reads CASSTEGKYNSPLHF. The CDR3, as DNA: TGTGCCAGCAGTACAGAGGGGAAATATAATTCACCCCTCCACTTT.

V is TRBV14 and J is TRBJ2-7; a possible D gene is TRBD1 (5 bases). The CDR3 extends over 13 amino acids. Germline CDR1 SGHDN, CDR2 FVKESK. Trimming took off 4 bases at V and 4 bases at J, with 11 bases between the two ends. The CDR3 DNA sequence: TGTGCCAGCAGCCCGACAGATTTTTACGAGCAGTACTTC. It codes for CASSPTDFYEQYF.

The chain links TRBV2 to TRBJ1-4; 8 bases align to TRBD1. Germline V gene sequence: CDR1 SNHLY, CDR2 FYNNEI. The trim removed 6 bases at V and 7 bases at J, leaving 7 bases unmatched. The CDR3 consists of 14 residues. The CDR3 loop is CASRDRVGSEKLFF. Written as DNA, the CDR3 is TGTGCCAGCAGGGACAGGGTTGGGAGTGAAAAACTGTTTTTT.

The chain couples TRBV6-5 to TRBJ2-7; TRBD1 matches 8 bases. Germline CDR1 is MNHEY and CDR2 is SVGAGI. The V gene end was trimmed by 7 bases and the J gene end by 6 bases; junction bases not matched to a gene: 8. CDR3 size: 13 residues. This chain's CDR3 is CASTSPGGLEQYF. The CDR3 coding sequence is TGTGCCAGCACTTCGCCAGGGGGCCTCGAGCAGTACTTC.

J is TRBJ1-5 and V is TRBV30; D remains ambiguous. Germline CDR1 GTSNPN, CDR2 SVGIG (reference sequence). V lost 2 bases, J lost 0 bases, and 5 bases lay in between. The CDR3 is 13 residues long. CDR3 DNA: TGTGCCTGGAGTTCCTATAGCAATCAGCCCCAGCATTTT. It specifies CAWSSYSNQPQHF.

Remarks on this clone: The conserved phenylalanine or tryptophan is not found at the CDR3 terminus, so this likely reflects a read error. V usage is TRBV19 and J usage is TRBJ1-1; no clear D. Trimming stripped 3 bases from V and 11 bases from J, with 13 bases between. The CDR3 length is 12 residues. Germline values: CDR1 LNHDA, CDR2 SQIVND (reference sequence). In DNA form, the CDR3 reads TGTGCCAGTAGTATGCGGGCCGGGAGGGCTTTCCTT. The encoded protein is CASSMRAGRAFL.

CDR3 coding DNA: TGTGCCAGCAGGCTCAGGGGGCTTGGCGGGGAGCTGTTTTTT. Protein product: CASRLRGLGGELFF. The chain joins TRBV7-2 to TRBJ2-2, with 8 bases lining up with TRBD1. CDR3 length: 14 residues. V dropped 6 bases and J dropped 7; count of bases not matched to a gene: 7. Germline V gene sequence: CDR1 SGHTA, CDR2 FQGNSA.

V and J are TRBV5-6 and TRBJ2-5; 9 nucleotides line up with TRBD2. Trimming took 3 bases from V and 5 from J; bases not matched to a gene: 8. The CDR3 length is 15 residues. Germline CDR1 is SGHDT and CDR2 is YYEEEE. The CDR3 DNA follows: TGTGCCAGCAGCTCCTTACGGACTAGCGAGGAGACCCAGTACTTC. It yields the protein CASSSLRTSEETQYF. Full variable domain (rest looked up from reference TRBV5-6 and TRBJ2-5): DAGVTQSPTHLIKTRGQQVTLRCSPKSGHDTVSWYQQALGQGPQFIFQYYEEEERQRGNFPDRFSGHQFPNYSSELNVNALLLGDSALYLCASSSLRTSEETQYFGPGTRLLVL.

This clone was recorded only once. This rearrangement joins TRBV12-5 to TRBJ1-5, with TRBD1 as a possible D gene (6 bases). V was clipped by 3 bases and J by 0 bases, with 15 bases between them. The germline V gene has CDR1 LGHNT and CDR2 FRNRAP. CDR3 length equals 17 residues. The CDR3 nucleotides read TGTGCTAGTGGTTTCTGGGGGGCAGTTGGTAGCAATCAGCCCCAGCATTTT. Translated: CASGFWGAVGSNQPQHF. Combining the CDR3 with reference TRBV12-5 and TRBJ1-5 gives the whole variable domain DARVTQTPRHKVTEMGQEVTMRCQPILGHNTVFWYRQTMMQGLELLAYFRNRAPLDDSGMPKDRFSAEMPDATLATLKIQPSEPRDSAVYFCASGFWGAVGSNQPQHFGDGTRLSIL.

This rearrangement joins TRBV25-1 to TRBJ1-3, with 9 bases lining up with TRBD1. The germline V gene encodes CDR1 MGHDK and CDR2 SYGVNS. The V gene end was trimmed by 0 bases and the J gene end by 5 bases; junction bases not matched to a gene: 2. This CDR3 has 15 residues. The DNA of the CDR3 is TGTGCCAGCAGTGAATACGGGACAGGGAGAAACACCATATATTTT. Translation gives CASSEYGTGRNTIYF.

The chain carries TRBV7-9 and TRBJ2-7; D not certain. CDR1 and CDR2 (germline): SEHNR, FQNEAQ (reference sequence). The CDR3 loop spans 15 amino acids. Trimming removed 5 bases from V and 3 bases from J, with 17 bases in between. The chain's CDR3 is CASSPPLSPDYEQYF. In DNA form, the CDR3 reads TGTGCCAGCAGCCCCCCACTCAGCCCCGACTACGAGCAGTACTTC.

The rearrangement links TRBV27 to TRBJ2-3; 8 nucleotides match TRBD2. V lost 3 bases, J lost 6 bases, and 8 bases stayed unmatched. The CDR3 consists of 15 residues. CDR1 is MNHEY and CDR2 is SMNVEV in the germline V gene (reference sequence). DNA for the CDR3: TGTGCCAGCAGTTTCGGGGGGGCGCGTCGGGATACGCAGTATTTT. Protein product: CASSFGGARRDTQYF.

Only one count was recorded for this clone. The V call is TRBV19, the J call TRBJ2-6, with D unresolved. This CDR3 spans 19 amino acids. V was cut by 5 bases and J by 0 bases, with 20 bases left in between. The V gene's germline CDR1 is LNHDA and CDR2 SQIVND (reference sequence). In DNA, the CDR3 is TGTGCCAGTAGTCCCCGGACGGCCAAGTCCGACTCTGGGGCCAACGTCCTGACTTTC. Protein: CASSPRTAKSDSGANVLTF.

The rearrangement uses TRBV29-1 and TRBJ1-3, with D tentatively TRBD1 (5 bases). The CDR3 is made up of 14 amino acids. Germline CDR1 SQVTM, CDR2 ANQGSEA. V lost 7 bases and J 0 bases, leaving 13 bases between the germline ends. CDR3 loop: CSAAGGDSGNTIYF. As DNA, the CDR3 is TGCAGCGCCGCTGGGGGTGACTCTGGAAACACCATATATTTT.

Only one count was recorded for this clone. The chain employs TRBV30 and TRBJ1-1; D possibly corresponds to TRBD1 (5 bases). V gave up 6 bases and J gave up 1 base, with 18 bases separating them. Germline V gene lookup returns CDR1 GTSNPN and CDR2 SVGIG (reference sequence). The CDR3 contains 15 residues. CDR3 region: CACPGPKSRNTEAFF. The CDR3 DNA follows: TGTGCCTGCCCGGGACCGAAATCCAGGAACACTGAAGCTTTCTTT.